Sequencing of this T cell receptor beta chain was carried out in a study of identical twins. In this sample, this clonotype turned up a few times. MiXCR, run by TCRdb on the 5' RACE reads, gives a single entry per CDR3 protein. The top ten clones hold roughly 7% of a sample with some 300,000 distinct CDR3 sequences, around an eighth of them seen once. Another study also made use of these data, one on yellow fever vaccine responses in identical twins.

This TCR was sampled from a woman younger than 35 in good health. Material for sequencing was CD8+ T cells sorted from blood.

The CDR3 reads CASSLLIGGGTISTDTQYF. The CDR3 DNA reads TGTGCCAGCAGTTTATTGATCGGCGGGGGGACGATTAGCACAGATACGCAGTATTTT. The chain employs TRBV28 and TRBJ2-3, with 8 nucleotides matching TRBD2. CDR3 length: 19 amino acids. V shed 1 base, J shed 0 bases, and the junction held 12 bases outside the gene matches. Germline CDR1 and CDR2: MDHEN and SYDVKM.